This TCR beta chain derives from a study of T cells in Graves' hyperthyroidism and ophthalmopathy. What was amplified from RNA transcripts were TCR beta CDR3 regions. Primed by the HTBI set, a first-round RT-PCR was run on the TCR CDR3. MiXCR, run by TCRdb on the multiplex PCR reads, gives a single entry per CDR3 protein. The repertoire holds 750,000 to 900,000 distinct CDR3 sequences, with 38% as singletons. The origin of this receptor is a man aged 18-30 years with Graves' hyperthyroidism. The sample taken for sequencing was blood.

This CDR3 is CASSAEDSSYEQYF. In DNA form, the CDR3 reads TGTGCCAGCAGCGCCGAGGACAGTTCCTACGAGCAGTACTTC. The chain employs TRBV9 and TRBJ2-7; possibly TRBD1 for D (6 bases). Per the germline V gene, CDR1 is SGDLS and CDR2 is YYNGEE. The CDR3 totals 14 residues. V was shortened by 3 bases and J by 1 base, with 11 bases between the two germline ends.